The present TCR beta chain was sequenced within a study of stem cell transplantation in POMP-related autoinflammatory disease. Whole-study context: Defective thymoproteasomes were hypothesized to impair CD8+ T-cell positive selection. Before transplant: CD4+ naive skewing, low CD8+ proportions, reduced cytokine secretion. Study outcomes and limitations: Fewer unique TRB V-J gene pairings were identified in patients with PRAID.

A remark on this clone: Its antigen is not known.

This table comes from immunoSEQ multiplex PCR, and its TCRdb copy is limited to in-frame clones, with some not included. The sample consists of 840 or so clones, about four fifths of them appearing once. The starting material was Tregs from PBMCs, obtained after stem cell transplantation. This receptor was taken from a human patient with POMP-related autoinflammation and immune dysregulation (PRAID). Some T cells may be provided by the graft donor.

This CDR3 is CASSLRVLAGGGETQYF. The CDR3 bases are TGTGCCAGCAGCTTAAGGGTACTAGCGGGAGGCGGGGAGACCCAGTACTTC. The chain employs TRBV7-9 and TRBJ2-5, with 12 bases aligning to TRBD2. The length of the CDR3 is 17 residues. The junction had 9 bases not matched to a gene; V was cut back by 2 bases and J by 5 bases. The germline CDR1 and CDR2 sequences are SEHNR and FQNEAQ (reference sequence). The full variable domain, completed using reference TRBV7-9 and TRBJ2-5, is DTGVSQNPRHKITKRGQNVTFRCDPISEHNRLYWYRQTLGQGPEFLTYFQNEAQLEKSRLLSDRFSAERPKGSFSTLEIQRTEQGDSAMYLCASSLRVLAGGGETQYFGPGTRLLVL.